The 5 T cell receptor beta chains in this list originate from one sample, sequenced in a study of T cell responses to AZD1222 COVID-19 vaccine. Produced via immunoSEQ multiplex PCR; TCRdb's table is partial and in-frame only. Among some 120,000 clones listed, approximately 90% were seen once. The sequences come from peripheral blood, collected on day 0 of AZD1222 vaccination. The receptor set was obtained from an adult in good health.

V and J are TRBV3-1 (or the pseudogene TRBV3-2) and TRBJ2-3, with unresolved D. Trimming took 1 base from V and 1 from J, leaving 9 bases between them. The germline V gene has CDR1 LGHDT and CDR2 YNNKEL (reference sequence). The CDR3 is 15 residues long. As DNA, the CDR3 is TGTGCCAGCAGCCAAGTCCTTTGGGGCACAGATACGCAGTATTTT. Its translation: CASSQVLWGTDTQYF.

This clone was recorded only once. The chain combines TRBV19 with TRBJ2-1, with D tentatively TRBD1 (6 bases). V lost 2 bases and J lost 8, with 10 bases in between. This CDR3 comprises 13 residues. Per the germline V gene, CDR1 is LNHDA and CDR2 is SQIVND (reference sequence). CDR3 nucleotides: TGTGCCAGTAGTATAAAACAGGGTCATGAGCAGTTCTTC. Translated, it gives CASSIKQGHEQFF.

This clone was recorded only once. The rearrangement links TRBV27 to TRBJ2-7; 7 bases are a match to TRBD1. The CDR3 spans 15 residues. Germline CDR1 reads MNHEY; CDR2 reads SMNVEV (reference sequence). The V segment lost 6 bases and the J segment 1 base; nucleotides outside the gene matches: 9. The CDR3 sequence is CASSRGTVVSYEQYF. Written as DNA, the CDR3 is TGTGCCAGCAGCAGGGGGACCGTAGTATCCTACGAGCAGTACTTC.

The V and J genes are TRBV7-3 and TRBJ1-4, with 7 bases fitting TRBD1. Germline V gene sequence: CDR1 SGHTA, CDR2 FQGTGA. Losses at the gene ends were 5 bases for V and 7 bases for J; bases not matched to a gene: 4. The CDR3 length is 13 residues. The CDR3 DNA sequence: TGTGCCAGCAGCGCGGGACAGTCTGAAAAACTGTTTTTT. Its protein is CASSAGQSEKLFF.

The chain uses TRBV27 and TRBJ2-3; D might be TRBD1 (6 bases). This CDR3 region has 16 residues. The germline V gene has CDR1 MNHEY and CDR2 SMNVEV (reference sequence). Trimming took off 6 bases at V and 1 base at J, with 17 bases between the two ends. The CDR3 loop reads CASSWGRRFGTDTQYF. CDR3 nucleotides: TGTGCCAGCAGCTGGGGGCGTCGTTTTGGCACAGATACGCAGTATTTT.